One sample yielded the 8 T cell receptor beta chains listed below, sequenced in a study of cytomegalovirus exposure and HLA in healthy donors. TCRdb's copy holds only in-frame clones and misses some; the assay was immunoSEQ multiplex PCR. The sample yields 120,000 or so clones, about 92% seen once. Sequences were obtained from PBMCs. The receptors were gathered from a woman aged 18-30 years in good health and CMV-seronegative.

This clone occurred a few times. V usage is TRBV29-1 and J usage is TRBJ2-7; 11 nucleotides match TRBD1. The CDR3 sequence is 14 residues long. V dropped 4 bases and J dropped 7; count of bases not matched to a gene: 9. CDR1 SQVTM and CDR2 ANQGSEA come from the germline V gene. The CDR3 nucleotides are TGCAGCGTTGCCGCCGGACAGGGGGCCGGAGAGCAGTACTTC. This translates into CSVAAGQGAGEQYF.

This chain connects TRBV30 to TRBJ1-4; 8 nucleotides line up with TRBD1. Trimming cost V 2 bases and J 4 bases; bases outside gene matches: 9. CDR3 length equals 16 residues. Germline CDR1 reads GTSNPN; CDR2 reads SVGIG (reference sequence). The CDR3 nucleotides read TGTGCCTGGAGTTCTGACAGGGGCGTTTTTAATGAAAAACTGTTTTTT. This sequence encodes CAWSSDRGVFNEKLFF.

The chain has TRBV5-1 and TRBJ2-3; 8 nucleotides line up with TRBD1. Germline assignment: CDR1 SGHRS and CDR2 YFSETQ. The ends lost 4 bases at V and 2 bases at J; junction bases unmatched: 3. The CDR3 loop spans 14 amino acids. CDR3 residues: CASSGGQVTDTQYF. Here the CDR3 DNA reads TGCGCCAGCAGCGGGGGACAGGTCACAGATACGCAGTATTTT.

V gene TRBV7-6 combines with J gene TRBJ2-3; 14 bases are a match to TRBD2. V gave up 1 base and J gave up 5 bases; unmatched junction bases: 2. The germline V gene encodes CDR1 SGHVS and CDR2 FNYEAQ. This CDR3 contains 16 residues. The CDR3 is CASSLEGTSGRDTQYF. The CDR3 nucleotides are TGTGCCAGCAGCTTAGAAGGGACTAGCGGGAGAGATACGCAGTATTTT.

This clone was detected only a few times. In DNA form, the CDR3 reads TGTGCCAGCAGCGCGCCGGACAGGGTGAACACTGAAGCTTTCTTT. As protein: CASSAPDRVNTEAFF. The chain recombines TRBV7-9 with TRBJ1-1, with TRBD1 matching over 8 bases. Germline V gene lookup returns CDR1 SEHNR and CDR2 FQNEAQ (reference sequence). There are 15 residues in the CDR3. V shed 5 bases, J shed 0 bases, and the junction held 5 bases outside the gene matches.

In its sample, this clone was seen once. This chain links TRBV6-5 with TRBJ2-1; 9 bases agree with TRBD2. This CDR3 is 13 amino acids long. Per the germline V gene, CDR1 is MNHEY and CDR2 is SVGAGI. With V trimmed by 8 bases and J by 8 bases, 7 bases remained unmatched. The DNA of the CDR3 is TGTGCCAGCCGGCGGGGGGGTATAGATGAGCAGTTCTTC. Its protein product is CASRRGGIDEQFF.

The chain has TRBV28 and TRBJ1-1; D unclear. Deletions cut 4 bases from V and 8 bases from J, with 14 bases between. CDR3 length: 13 residues. The germline V gene has CDR1 MDHEN and CDR2 SYDVKM. CDR3 protein: CASSSYRTSEAFF. The CDR3 DNA reads as TGTGCCAGCAGTTCCTACCGGACTTCCGAAGCTTTCTTT. Using reference TRBV28 and TRBJ1-1 for the parts outside the CDR3, the full variable domain is DVKVTQSSRYLVKRTGEKVFLECVQDMDHENMFWYRQDPGLGLRLIYFSYDVKMKEKGDIPEGYSVSREKKERFSLILESASTNQTSMYLCASSSYRTSEAFFGQGTRLTVV.

The chain employs TRBV2 and TRBJ1-4; tentatively, D is TRBD1 (5 bases). The CDR3 sequence is 18 residues long. V lost 3 bases and J lost 6, with 23 bases in between. Germline V lookup: CDR1 SNHLY, CDR2 FYNNEI. CDR3 region: CASSDSLRFEGLDEKLFF. Here the CDR3 DNA reads TGTGCCAGCAGTGACTCCCTAAGGTTCGAGGGACTGGATGAAAAACTGTTTTTT. Supplemented by reference TRBV2 and TRBJ1-4, the full variable domain reads EPEVTQTPSHQVTQMGQEVILRCVPISNHLYFYWYRQILGQKVEFLVSFYNNEISEKSEIFDDQFSVERPDGSNFTLKIRSTKLEDSAMYFCASSDSLRFEGLDEKLFFGSGTQLSVL.